These T cell receptor beta chains were read from a single sample in a study of shared clonotypes between healthy human individuals. The assay was immunoSEQ multiplex PCR, and TCRdb's table has in-frame clones only and misses some. The sample carries some 2,100,000 clones, roughly 91% recorded once. Input material: naive CD8+ T cells from PBMCs. These receptors came from a man aged 18 to 29 in good health. Some clones in this sample may be carry-over from other donors' samples. The CDR3 runs from the conserved cysteine through the conserved F or W. The order of the fields is J gene, clone size, D gene, V gene, CDR3 DNA, CDR3 protein. The D gene is left open where the match is weak. Size is omitted from some rows. Given values are once, few, many or a class for expanded clones.

>TRBJ2-1|NA|NA|TRBV11-2
TGTGCCAGCAGCCCGTCTCTGTCCTACAATGAGCAGTTCTTC
CASSPSLSYNEQFF
>TRBJ1-1|few|NA|TRBV5-4
TGTGCCAGCAGGGGTGAGGGGTCATGGACTGAAGCTTTCTTT
CASRGEGSWTEAFF
>TRBJ2-1|NA|NA|TRBV7-9
TGTGCCAGCAGCCCGAGTGTCCAGCTTCTCGATGAGCAGTTCTTC
CASSPSVQLLDEQFF
>TRBJ2-7|NA|NA|TRBV28
TGTGCCAGCAGCTCGGGAGAAATTTACGAGCAGTACTTC
CASSSGEIYEQYF
>TRBJ1-2|NA|NA|TRBV27
TGTGCCAGCAGTTTAACCGGCGGGACGACCCTTAACTATGGCTACACCTTC
CASSLTGGTTLNYGYTF
>TRBJ1-4|NA|NA|TRBV15
TGTGCCACCAGCAGAGGGGGGGCAACTAATGAAAAACTGTTTTTT
CATSRGGATNEKLFF
>TRBJ2-7|NA|NA|TRBV4-1
TGCGCCAGCAGCCAAGCCGGTGCTTACGAGCAGTACTTC
CASSQAGAYEQYF
>TRBJ1-1|few|NA|TRBV4-3
TGCGCCAGCAGCCAAGATCGAAATACTGAAGCTTTCTTT
CASSQDRNTEAFF
>TRBJ1-5|NA|NA|TRBV27
TGTGCCAGCAGGTTTATTGGCGGCAATCAGCCCCAGCATTTT
CASRFIGGNQPQHF
>TRBJ2-6|NA|TRBD1|TRBV6-1
TGTGCCAGCAGTGACCACTTGGGGACAGCTGGGGCCAACGTCCTGACTTTC
CASSDHLGTAGANVLTF
>TRBJ2-7|NA|TRBD2|TRBV11-2
TGTGCCAGCAGCTTAGAACTAGCGGTTACCTACGAGCAGTACTTC
CASSLELAVTYEQYF
>TRBJ2-6|few|NA|TRBV28
TGTGCCAGCAGTTTAGCAGGGGAGGGCGTCTCTGGGGCCAACGTCCTGACTTTC
CASSLAGEGVSGANVLTF
>TRBJ2-7|once|NA|TRBV7-3
TGTGCCAGCAGCTTAATATACGGGGGCGAGCAGTACTTC
CASSLIYGGEQYF
>TRBJ1-2|NA|NA|TRBV19
TGTGCCAGTACCAATATGGGTCATGGCTACACCTTC
CASTNMGHGYTF
>TRBJ2-1|NA|TRBD1|TRBV6-4
TGTGCCAGCAGTGCAGCCGGGACAGGGTTATACAATGAGCAGTTCTTC
CASSAAGTGLYNEQFF
>TRBJ2-2|NA|NA|TRBV4-2
TGTGCCAGCAGCCAAGATCCCGATTACAGGAACACCGGGGAGCTGTTTTTT
CASSQDPDYRNTGELFF
>TRBJ2-3|NA|TRBD1|TRBV27
TGTGCCAGCAGTTCAGGGGGCGGCGATACGCAGTATTTT
CASSSGGGDTQYF
>TRBJ2-7|NA|NA|TRBV5-8
TGTGCCAGCAGCCCCGCGGGACGTCCTGTTTACGAGCAGTACTTC
CASSPAGRPVYEQYF
>TRBJ2-7|NA|TRBD1|TRBV13
TGTGCCAGCCGAGGCAGGACAGGTGACGAGCAGTACTTC
CASRGRTGDEQYF
>TRBJ2-7|NA|NA|TRBV7-9
TGTGCCAGCAGCTTAGCGGGCAGCTCCTACGAGCAGTACTTC
CASSLAGSSYEQYF
>TRBJ2-7|NA|TRBD2|TRBV27
TGTGCCAGCAGTTTATCGGGTAGCGGGGCTTCCTACGAGCAGTACTTC
CASSLSGSGASYEQYF
>TRBJ2-7|NA|NA|TRBV25-1
TGTGCCAGCGGAAACTCAGGGGTAGCCCTCGAGCAGTACTTC
CASGNSGVALEQYF
>TRBJ2-5|few|NA|TRBV9
TGTGCCAGCAGCGCGGAAGAGACCCAGTACTTC
CASSAEETQYF
>TRBJ2-2|NA|TRBD1|TRBV7-3
TGTGCCAGCAGCTTAGAGTCCCGGGACAGGGGCCGGAACACCGGGGAGCTGTTTTTT
CASSLESRDRGRNTGELFF
>TRBJ2-1|NA|NA|TRBV29-1
TGCAGCGTCGACGACAATGAGCAGTTCTTC
CSVDDNEQFF
>TRBJ2-7|NA|NA|TRBV4-2
TGTGCCAGCAGCCAAGGTTTAGCGGATACCTACGAGCAGTACTTC
CASSQGLADTYEQYF
>TRBJ2-7|NA|TRBD1|TRBV19
TGTGCCAGTACCTTGACAGGGGCTTCCTACGAGCAGTACTTC
CASTLTGASYEQYF
>TRBJ1-1|NA|NA|TRBV9
TGTGCCAGCAGCGCCTCCGTCGGGCTTGGGACTGAAGCTTTCTTT
CASSASVGLGTEAFF
>TRBJ2-7|NA|NA|TRBV7-9
TGTGCCAGCAGCCCCTGGGGGGAAGTGCCCTACGAGCAGTACTTC
CASSPWGEVPYEQYF
>TRBJ2-1|NA|TRBD1|TRBV27
TGTGCCAGCAGTTTAAGTCCCCCGGACAGGATATACAATGAGCAGTTCTTC
CASSLSPPDRIYNEQFF
>TRBJ2-7|once|TRBD1|TRBV10-3
TGTGCCATCAGTGTCGACAGGGCTTCTTACGAGCAGTACTTC
CAISVDRASYEQYF
>TRBJ2-1|NA|TRBD1|TRBV18
TGTGCCAGCTCACCACGGGACAGGGGAGCGGGGGAGCAGTTCTTC
CASSPRDRGAGEQFF
>TRBJ2-7|once|NA|TRBV29-1
TGCAGCGTACAGACCGATTACGAGCAGTACTTC
CSVQTDYEQYF
>TRBJ2-7|NA|NA|TRBV19
TGTGCCAGTAGTATGAGTCGACAGGCCTCCTACGAGCAGTACTTC
CASSMSRQASYEQYF
>TRBJ2-7|NA|NA|TRBV4-3
TGCGCCAGCAGCCAGGGGTCGGCAGTTAACTACGAGCAGTACTTC
CASSQGSAVNYEQYF
>TRBJ1-2|NA|NA|TRBV6-6
TGTGCCAGCAGTTTCTCCCCTAGCTATGGCTACACCTTC
CASSFSPSYGYTF
>TRBJ2-3|NA|TRBD2|TRBV7-9
TGTGCCAGCAGCTTGACTCGAAGCGGGACCCGGGATACGCAGTATTTT
CASSLTRSGTRDTQYF
>TRBJ1-2|NA|NA|TRBV9
TGTGCCAGCAGCGTAGATTTTGGGGCCCATCCTAACTATGGCTACACCTTC
CASSVDFGAHPNYGYTF
>TRBJ1-1|few|NA|TRBV7-9
TGTGCCAGCAGCTTAGGACGTACAGTCGCTGAAGCTTTCTTT
CASSLGRTVAEAFF
>TRBJ1-1|NA|NA|TRBV5-1
TGCGCCAGCAGCCCGACGGGGGCTGAAGCTTTCTTT
CASSPTGAEAFF
>TRBJ2-1|NA|NA|TRBV7-6
TGTGCCAGCAGGTCAACTAGCAATGAGCAGTTCTTC
CASRSTSNEQFF
>TRBJ1-6|NA|NA|TRBV30
TGTGCCTGGAGTGTAATGGGCTCCTATAATTCACCCCTCCACTTT
CAWSVMGSYNSPLHF
>TRBJ1-1|NA|TRBD1|TRBV11-2
TGTGCCAGCAGCTTAAGGGGACAGGGTAACACTGAAGCTTTCTTT
CASSLRGQGNTEAFF
>TRBJ1-1|once|NA|TRBV7-8
TGTGCCAGCAGCCCCGAGTGGGCTGGGAGAGTCCCGGAGGGAGCTTTCTTT
CASSPEWAGRVPEGAFF
>TRBJ2-1|NA|NA|TRBV27
TGTGCCAGCACCTTGGTGGAGCAGTTCTTC
CASTLVEQFF
>TRBJ1-1|NA|NA|TRBV28
TGTGCCAGCAGTCTAATTTCGACAGAGTGGCGCACTGAAGCTTTCTTT
CASSLISTEWRTEAFF
>TRBJ2-5|NA|NA|TRBV18
TGTGCCAGCTCACAAACGGGGGCAAGAGAGACCCAGTACTTC
CASSQTGARETQYF
>TRBJ1-1|NA|TRBD1|TRBV23-1
TGCGCCAGCAGTCAATGGATACAGGGGGGGACTGAAGCTTTCTTT
CASSQWIQGGTEAFF
>TRBJ2-7|NA|NA|TRBV29-1
TGCAGCGTTGACGTGGACGAGCAGTACTTC
CSVDVDEQYF
>TRBJ2-3|NA|NA|TRBV5-1
TGCGCCAGCAGCCCGAACGACGCTAGTTGGGTTCTGGGAGACTCGGCCACAGATACGCAGTATTTT
CASSPNDASWVLGDSATDTQYF
>TRBJ2-7|once|NA|TRBV28
TGTGCCAGCAGCACACACAGGGGGAGGGCCTACGAGCAGTACTTC
CASSTHRGRAYEQYF
>TRBJ1-5|once|TRBD1|TRBV19
TGTGCCAGTAGTATTGGGACAGGGGGTTACCGAAATCAGCCCCAGCATTTT
CASSIGTGGYRNQPQHF